Presented here are 21 T cell receptor beta chains from one specimen sequenced in a study of blood T cell repertoires in COVID-19. Repertoires were generated with immunoSEQ multiplex PCR, while TCRdb's copy carries only in-frame clones and drops some. There are about 220,000 clones in the sample; about 86% occur only once, and roughly 2.3% lies in the top ten. The source material was peripheral blood. These receptors originate from a woman aged 55-75 years with acute or convalescent COVID-19.

This clone is a singleton in its sample. V usage is TRBV18 and J usage is TRBJ1-1; 7 positions agree with TRBD1. Germline loops: CDR1 KGHSH, CDR2 LQKENI. Losses at the gene ends were 4 bases for V and 6 bases for J; bases not matched to a gene: 8. The CDR3 runs to 14 residues. The CDR3 nucleotides are TGTGCCAGCTCACTCAGGGGGGACGTCGCTGAAGCTTTCTTT. Its translation is CASSLRGDVAEAFF.

This clone was recorded a few times. J is TRBJ1-4 and V is TRBV18; D ambiguous. CDR1 and CDR2 from the germline V gene are KGHSH and LQKENI. Trimming shortened V by 3 bases and J by 7 bases, and 12 bases separated the two germline ends. The CDR3 runs to 14 residues. CDR3 sequence (DNA): TGTGCCAGCTCACCGGGCAGAGGAGGTGAAAAACTGTTTTTT. Translated: CASSPGRGGEKLFF.

The chain combines TRBV15 with TRBJ2-6; TRBD2 is a possible D gene (5 bases). Germline CDR1 and CDR2: LNHNV and YYDKDF (reference sequence). The CDR3 covers 16 residues. Trimming cost V 0 bases and J 2 bases, with 8 bases left between them. The CDR3 bases are TGTGCCACCAGCAGAGATGCGGGCCCTGGGGCCAACGTCCTGACTTTC. This sequence encodes CATSRDAGPGANVLTF.

The J gene is TRBJ2-7, the V gene TRBV7-6, with TRBD1 matching over 7 bases. CDR3 size: 13 residues. The J segment lost 4 bases and the V segment lost 5 bases, leaving 5 bases of the junction unmatched. Germline V gives CDR1 SGHVS, CDR2 FNYEAQ. This CDR3 is CASSQDREYEQYF. CDR3 in DNA: TGTGCCAGCAGCCAAGACAGGGAGTACGAGCAGTACTTC.

This clone was observed once. The chain couples TRBV5-1 to TRBJ2-1, with 9 bases lining up with TRBD2. This CDR3 contains 15 residues. Per the germline V gene, CDR1 is SGHRS and CDR2 is YFSETQ. V dropped 7 bases and J dropped 1; count of bases not matched to a gene: 6. The CDR3 spells CASQLSGGSYNEQFF. DNA for the CDR3: TGCGCCAGCCAGCTTAGCGGGGGTTCCTACAATGAGCAGTTCTTC.

The chain joins TRBV7-9 to TRBJ2-3, with a possible D match to TRBD1 (6 bases). This CDR3 contains 15 residues. Germline CDR1 reads SEHNR; CDR2 reads FQNEAQ (reference sequence). V lost 1 base and J lost 2, with 10 bases in between. The CDR3 region has the DNA TGTGCCAGCAGCTTAGTTGGGGGCTACACAGATACGCAGTATTTT. It encodes CASSLVGGYTDTQYF.

This chain links TRBV4-3 with TRBJ1-1; no definite D call. This CDR3 is built from 13 residues. Germline-derived CDR1 and CDR2 are LGHNA and YSLEER. The V end lost 0 bases, the J end lost 10 bases, and 12 bases lay between the germline ends. The CDR3 coding sequence is TGCGCCAGCAGCCAAGATATTAGTGAGGGAGCTTTCTTT. The encoded protein is CASSQDISEGAFF.

CDR3 bases: TGTGCCAGCAGCCCTCAGCGGGCGCTTTTGACGGAGACCCAGTACTTC. Its translation: CASSPQRALLTETQYF. The chain joins TRBV3-1 (or the pseudogene TRBV3-2) to TRBJ2-5; D possibly corresponds to TRBD2 (6 bases). Germline V gives CDR1 LGHDT, CDR2 YNNKEL (reference sequence). The CDR3 length is 16 residues. Between the trimmed V and J ends, which lost 4 bases and 5 bases, there was a span of 20 bases.

V is TRBV9 and J is TRBJ1-5; the D gene is possibly TRBD1 (6 bases). The CDR3 is 14 residues long. Germline values: CDR1 SGDLS, CDR2 YYNGEE. Trimming pared 2 bases from V and 3 bases from J, leaving 9 bases between. The CDR3 coding sequence is TGTGCCAGCAGCGTTGGGGACAACAATCAGCCCCAGCATTTT. Translating gives CASSVGDNNQPQHF.

The chain has TRBV5-1 and TRBJ2-1; D uncertain. Germline-derived CDR1 and CDR2 are SGHRS and YFSETQ. V was clipped by 0 bases and J by 4 bases, with 8 bases between them. This CDR3 is 14 amino acids long. The CDR3 DNA follows: TGCGCCAGCAGCTTGGGGGCTTTGTACAATGAGCAGTTCTTC. Protein: CASSLGALYNEQFF.

The rearrangement links TRBV4-3 to TRBJ1-2; the D gene is possibly TRBD1 (6 bases). Trimming took off 0 bases at V and 7 bases at J, with 12 bases between the two ends. The CDR3 totals 14 residues. Per the germline V gene, CDR1 is LGHNA and CDR2 is YSLEER. The CDR3 DNA is TGCGCCAGCAGCCAAGATGTGGGCAGGGGTGGCTACACCTTC. Protein product: CASSQDVGRGGYTF.

V is TRBV5-6 and J is TRBJ2-4; maybe TRBD2 (7 bases). V was pared by 1 base and J by 2 bases, with 16 bases between. CDR1 and CDR2 from the germline V gene are SGHDT and YYEEEE. The CDR3 spans 17 residues. CDR3 sequence: CASSLLLRGATKNIQYF. For the CDR3, the DNA is TGTGCCAGCAGCTTGCTTCTACGGGGGGCAACCAAAAACATTCAGTACTTC.

This rearrangement joins TRBV6-5 to TRBJ2-6; D may be TRBD1 (6 bases). Trimming left V 6 bases short and J 4 bases short, with 10 bases between. The germline V gene encodes CDR1 MNHEY and CDR2 SVGAGI. The CDR3 is made up of 14 amino acids. The CDR3 is CASRTGTGANVLTF. CDR3 DNA sequence: TGTGCCAGCAGGACAGGTACCGGGGCCAACGTCCTGACTTTC.

This clone turned up a few times. V gene TRBV4-1 combines with J gene TRBJ1-2; D may be TRBD1 (5 bases). Germline V lookup: CDR1 MGHRA, CDR2 YSYEKL. The CDR3 has 16 residues. V lost 4 bases and J lost 4, with 19 bases in between. The CDR3 region has the DNA TGCGCCAGCAGCCGGGGGAAAGGGGAGGTCGCCTATGGCTACACCTTC. Its protein is CASSRGKGEVAYGYTF.

J is TRBJ1-2 and V is TRBV7-8, with D perhaps matching TRBD1 (5 bases). Trimming stripped 0 bases from V and 1 base from J, with 6 bases between. This CDR3 spans 14 amino acids. Germline values: CDR1 SGHVS, CDR2 FQNEAQ. CDR3 sequence reads: CASSLAGGNYGYTF. The CDR3 DNA reads as TGTGCCAGCAGCTTAGCGGGGGGTAACTATGGCTACACCTTC.

V and J are TRBV3-1 (or the pseudogene TRBV3-2) and TRBJ1-2; D uncertain. The CDR3 runs 14 residues. V was trimmed by 5 bases and J by 7 bases, leaving 17 bases between them. Germline CDR1 reads LGHDT; CDR2 reads YNNKEL (reference sequence). The DNA of the CDR3 is TGTGCCAGCAGCGAAACGACGCCGTCGGGTGGCTACACCTTC. It translates to CASSETTPSGGYTF.

The sample holds a few counts of this clone. V and J are TRBV7-2 and TRBJ1-1; D is uncertain. Trimming removed 0 bases at V and 4 bases at J, with 12 bases between. This CDR3 region has 15 residues. CDR1 and CDR2 (germline): SGHTA, FQGNSA. CDR3 region: CASSLAPGFTTEAFF. The CDR3 coding sequence is TGTGCCAGCAGCTTAGCGCCGGGTTTTACCACTGAAGCTTTCTTT.

V and J are TRBV10-3 and TRBJ2-2, with D hard to call. CDR1 ENHRY and CDR2 SYGVKD come from the germline V gene. V lost 10 bases, J lost 2 bases, and 5 bases lay in between. This CDR3 contains 11 residues. The CDR3 protein is CATTNTGELFF. CDR3 DNA sequence: TGTGCCACAACTAACACCGGGGAGCTGTTTTTT.

V is TRBV25-1 and J is TRBJ1-2; D may be TRBD1 (6 bases). V was trimmed by 5 bases and J by 7 bases, leaving 17 bases between them. CDR3 size: 14 residues. The germline CDR1 and CDR2 sequences are MGHDK and SYGVNS. The CDR3 coding sequence is TGTGCCAGCAGTTTTGGCAGCCTACAGGGTGGCTACACCTTC. Translation gives CASSFGSLQGGYTF.

The rearrangement joins TRBV29-1 to TRBJ2-5; tentative D call: TRBD1 (6 bases). This CDR3 spans 13 amino acids. Trimming removed 6 bases at V and 2 bases at J, with 13 bases between. Per germline, CDR1 SQVTM and CDR2 ANQGSEA. CDR3 region: CSVAGQPQETQYF. The CDR3 nucleotides read TGCAGCGTCGCCGGACAGCCTCAAGAGACCCAGTACTTC.

This clone turned up a few times. The rearrangement links TRBV6-2 or TRBV6-3 to TRBJ2-7; D may be TRBD1 (6 bases). CDR1 and CDR2 from the germline V gene are MNHEY and SVGEGT. Trimming took off 4 bases at V and 3 bases at J, with 10 bases between the two ends. The CDR3 covers 13 residues. CDR3 nucleotides: TGTGCCAGCAGTTCCACAGGGAACTACGAGCAGTACTTC. This encodes CASSSTGNYEQYF.